The 9 T cell receptor beta chains given below trace back to one sample, sequenced in a study of T cell repertoires in cytomegalovirus infection. TCRdb re-derived calls from the reads in MiXCR, one entry per CDR3 protein. The sample consists of fewer than 850,000 distinct CDR3 sequences, about 29% of them appearing once. Antigen specificity for these receptors is unknown. The sequencing used cultured CD8+ T cells from PBMCs, collected from culture after CMV antigen stimulation. Receptors originate from a human donor in good health (CMV status not recorded). Some clones in this sample may be carry-over from other donors' samples.

This clonotype has a handful of counts. The V gene is TRBV10-3, the J gene TRBJ2-3; maybe TRBD1 (6 bases). V lost 7 bases to trimming and J lost 4 bases, with 6 bases between them. Per the germline V gene, CDR1 is ENHRY and CDR2 is SYGVKD. CDR3 length: 11 residues. CDR3 in amino acids: CAIKGADTQYF. The CDR3 DNA reads as TGTGCCATCAAGGGGGCAGATACGCAGTATTTT.

In this sample, this clonotype turned up many times. The V gene is TRBV7-6, the J gene TRBJ2-1, with D perhaps TRBD1 (6 bases). V lost 5 bases and J lost 6, with 14 bases in between. Germline CDR1 SGHVS, CDR2 FNYEAQ. The CDR3 length is 14 residues. For the CDR3, the DNA is TGTGCCAGCAGCCCCACCTTGGGGGCCAATGAGCAGTTCTTC. Its translation is CASSPTLGANEQFF.

The rearrangement uses TRBV15 and TRBJ1-5; no firm D call. The CDR3 extends over 15 amino acids. CDR1 is LNHNV, CDR2 YYDKDF, per germline (reference sequence). V was shortened by 5 bases and J by 0 bases, with 11 bases between the two germline ends. The CDR3 protein is CATSSGWVSNQPQHF. CDR3 DNA: TGTGCCACCAGCTCTGGGTGGGTTAGCAATCAGCCCCAGCATTTT.

This clonotype occurred a few times. This chain connects TRBV7-9 to TRBJ2-3, with D perhaps matching TRBD1 or TRBD2 (5 bases each). Germline V gives CDR1 SEHNR, CDR2 FQNEAQ (reference sequence). The CDR3 consists of 19 residues. V was shortened by 5 bases and J by 4 bases, with 28 bases between the two germline ends. The CDR3 nucleotides read TGTGCCAGCAGCCATCATACCCCGGGACCTGCAACTTTGGCAGATACGCAGTATTTT. Amino acid sequence: CASSHHTPGPATLADTQYF.

This clonotype has ten or more counts. V usage is TRBV7-2 and J usage is TRBJ2-3; 7 nucleotides align to TRBD2. The V segment lost 7 bases and the J segment 0 bases; nucleotides outside the gene matches: 10. Germline V gene data show CDR1 as SGHTA and CDR2 as FQGNSA. This CDR3 has 16 residues. CDR3 loop: CASNRGEGLSTDTQYF. The CDR3 DNA reads TGTGCCAGCAACCGGGGGGAGGGCCTTAGCACAGATACGCAGTATTTT.

The chain employs TRBV14 and TRBJ2-1; no definite D call. Between the trimmed V and J ends, which lost 2 bases and 0 bases, there was a span of 14 bases. This CDR3 has 17 residues. Germline V gene lookup returns CDR1 SGHDN and CDR2 FVKESK. Written as DNA, the CDR3 is TGTGCCAGCAGCCAAAACTGGCAGCTACCCTCCTACAATGAGCAGTTCTTC. Protein product: CASSQNWQLPSYNEQFF.

This chain links TRBV6-1 with TRBJ1-1; D possibly corresponds to TRBD1 (6 bases). The CDR3 runs 15 residues. CDR1 is MNHNS, CDR2 SASEGT, per germline. Trimming took 4 bases from V and 3 from J, leaving 15 bases between them. CDR3 DNA: TGTGCCAGCAGTGTAAGGGGGGAGGTGGACACTGAAGCTTTCTTT. It is translated as CASSVRGEVDTEAFF.

The chain combines TRBV7-8 with TRBJ1-5, with 7 bases fitting TRBD1. The CDR3 runs 14 residues. V was clipped by 9 bases and J by 7 bases; unmatched bases: 12. CDR1 and CDR2 (germline): SGHVS, FQNEAQ. CDR3: CARRSKGAGQPQHF. The CDR3 nucleotides read TGTGCCAGAAGGTCTAAGGGGGCAGGGCAGCCCCAGCATTTT. Variable domain in full (rest from reference TRBV7-8 and TRBJ1-5): GAGVSQSPRYKVAKRGQDVALRCDPISGHVSLFWYQQALGQGPEFLTYFQNEAQLDKSGLPSDRFFAERPEGSVSTLKIQRTQQEDSAVYLCARRSKGAGQPQHFGDGTRLSIL.

Comment on this clonotype: The junction departs from the called germline gene at one end, perhaps through a read error. The chain carries TRBV7-6 and TRBJ2-2; a possible D gene is TRBD2 (5 bases). This CDR3 comprises 14 residues. Germline CDR1 and CDR2: SGHVS and FNYEAQ. CDR3 DNA: TGTGCTAGCAGCCCCGGGGAGAACACCGGGGAGCTGTTTTTT. Its translation is CASSPGENTGELFF.